Shown below are 2 T cell receptor beta chains from a single sample sequenced in a study of T cells in Graves' hyperthyroidism and ophthalmopathy. Researchers took RNA transcripts and amplified the TCR beta CDR3 regions from them. First-round RT-PCR with HTBI primers amplified the TCR CDR3 region. TCRdb reprocessed the multiplex PCR reads with MiXCR, giving one entry per CDR3 protein. The repertoire holds about 400,000 distinct CDR3 sequences, with about 13% as singletons. The sample was blood. The receptors here all came from a woman between 18 and 29 years old with Graves' hyperthyroidism.

This clonotype showed up just a few times. This sequence joins TRBV28 and TRBJ2-7; 7 bases are a match to TRBD1. Germline V gene sequence: CDR1 MDHEN, CDR2 SYDVKM. V lost 7 bases and J lost 3; bases outside the gene matches: 6. This CDR3 contains 13 residues. CDR3 DNA sequence: TGTGCCAGCAATCGGGACAGAGACTACGAGCAGTACTTC. This gives the protein CASNRDRDYEQYF. Looking up the rest from reference TRBV28 and TRBJ2-7 gives the full variable domain: DVKVTQSSRYLVKRTGEKVFLECVQDMDHENMFWYRQDPGLGLRLIYFSYDVKMKEKGDIPEGYSVSREKKERFSLILESASTNQTSMYLCASNRDRDYEQYFGPGTRLTVT.

This clonotype was recorded at least ten times. The CDR3 nucleotides read TGTGCCAGCAGCCGACAGGGAGGAGCTTTCTTT. It encodes CASSRQGGAFF. This rearrangement joins TRBV12-3 or TRBV12-4 to TRBJ1-1, with TRBD1 matching 7 bases. With 6 bases clipped from V and 10 bases from J, the junction kept 5 bases outside the gene matches. The CDR3 is 11 residues long.